Listed below are T cell receptor beta chains from one sample, sequenced in a study of Tregs in tolerant kidney transplant recipients. The table came from immunoSEQ multiplex PCR; TCRdb's copy has only in-frame clones and leaves some out. The data contain 75,000 to 80,000 clones, approximately 90% of them seen just once; the ten biggest clones take up 0.34%. The source was Tregs from blood, collected before the transplant. The receptor source for this set is a human donor who received a combined kidney and bone marrow transplant. Both conserved end residues are part of each CDR3. The D gene is left open where the match is weak. A clone size is listed for some rows: how often the clone was seen (once, few, many), or a class if it is expanded.

j_call v_call clone_size d_call cdr3_nt cdr3_aa
TRBJ2-7 TRBV5-1 - - TGCGCCAGCAGCTTGAACGGGGGTTCCTACGAGCAGTACTTC CASSLNGGSYEQYF
TRBJ2-2 TRBV6-5 - - TGTGCCAGCAGTTACGTAAGAGGGACGGGCACCGGGGAGCTGTTTTTT CASSYVRGTGTGELFF
TRBJ2-5 TRBV29-1 - - TGCAGCGTTGGACGTGGGTGGGCAGGGGAAACAGAACAAGAGACCCAGTACTTC CSVGRGWAGETEQETQYF
TRBJ2-1 TRBV7-2 - TRBD2 TGTGCCAGCAGCTTAGCGGGTGTAGCGGGAGGTTACAATGAGCAGTTCTTC CASSLAGVAGGYNEQFF
TRBJ2-2 TRBV5-1 - TRBD2 TGCGCCAGCAGCTTGGGCGGGGGCACCGGGGAGCTGTTTTTT CASSLGGGTGELFF
TRBJ2-5 TRBV7-2 - - TGTGCCAGCAGCTTAGCGTCAGAGACCCAGTACTTC CASSLASETQYF
TRBJ1-2 TRBV18 - - TGTGCCAGCTCACCACAGTCGGCCAGGGTTAGGGGGATCTCCTATGGCTACACCTTC CASSPQSARVRGISYGYTF
TRBJ1-1 TRBV5-1 - - TGCGCCAGCAGCTTGTACTGGGGGCAGGGTGCTGAAGCTTTCTTT CASSLYWGQGAEAFF
TRBJ2-1 TRBV7-2 - - TGTGCCAGCAGCTTAGGAGTTCCCAATGAGCAGTTCTTC CASSLGVPNEQFF
TRBJ2-1 TRBV5-4 - TRBD2 TGTGCCAGCAGCTTGGAGGGGGGACTAGCGGCCTACAATGAGCAGTTCTTC CASSLEGGLAAYNEQFF
TRBJ1-1 TRBV5-1 - TRBD1 TGCGCCAGCAGAGGACAGGAAAACACTGAAGCTTTCTTT CASRGQENTEAFF
TRBJ2-3 TRBV7-2 - TRBD1 TGTGCCAGCAGCACGGACAGGGACACAGATACGCAGTATTTT CASSTDRDTDTQYF
TRBJ1-2 TRBV10-3 - - TGTGCCATCACCCCAGGAGGAAACTATGGCTACACCTTC CAITPGGNYGYTF
TRBJ2-1 TRBV5-3 - - TGTGCCAGAAGCCCCCCACGGCCTCGTTATGAGCAGTTCTTC CARSPPRPRYEQFF
TRBJ2-3 TRBV27 - - TGTGCCAGCACTACCTGGGGCAGGACGAGCACAGATACGCAGTATTTT CASTTWGRTSTDTQYF
TRBJ1-3 TRBV5-1 - - TGCGCCAGCATGTTGGGGCCGGGAAACACCATATATTTT CASMLGPGNTIYF
TRBJ2-2 TRBV28 - TRBD2 TGTGCCAGCTCCCCGCCGGGGGGGCTAGCGGGCACCGGGGAGCTGTTTTTT CASSPPGGLAGTGELFF
TRBJ2-1 TRBV18 - TRBD1 TGTGCCAGCTCACCAAGGGACAGTCCTAGGAATGAGCAGTTCTTC CASSPRDSPRNEQFF
TRBJ2-7 TRBV5-1 - TRBD2 TGCGCCAGCAGCTTGGGAGGTAGCGGGACCATCTACGGGCAGTACTTC CASSLGGSGTIYGQYF
TRBJ2-1 TRBV5-1 - - TGCGCCAGCAGCTTTGGGGGGACATCCTACAATGAGCAGTTCTTC CASSFGGTSYNEQFF
TRBJ2-7 TRBV7-9 - - TGTGCCAGCAGCTTAGCCTCAGGGAGATACGAGCAGTACTTC CASSLASGRYEQYF
TRBJ2-2 TRBV10-1 - - TGCGCCAGCAGTGATTTCTCGAACACCGGGGAGCTGTTTTTT CASSDFSNTGELFF
TRBJ2-3 TRBV11-3 - TRBD2 TGTGCCAGCAGCCAGCCTTCCGGGACTAGCGGGAGTTCGGATACGCAGTATTTT CASSQPSGTSGSSDTQYF
TRBJ2-6 TRBV27 - - TGTGCCAGCAGTTTATTAGGACCGACCTCTGGGGCCAACGTCCTGACTTTC CASSLLGPTSGANVLTF
TRBJ2-5 TRBV2 - - TGTGCCAGCAGTGAAGGTGGGCAGGTCCAAGAGACCCAGTACTTC CASSEGGQVQETQYF
TRBJ2-5 TRBV27 - - TGTGCCAGCAGACCTCTAGATTCCCGGGAGACCCAGTACTTC CASRPLDSRETQYF
TRBJ1-2 TRBV5-1 once - TGCGCCAGCAGCTTGGGCATCGCGAGGGGGGTGGGTGGCTACACCTTC CASSLGIARGVGGYTF
TRBJ2-1 TRBV5-5 once - TGTGCCAGCAGCTTGGGAGGACAAACCTACAATGAGCAGTTCTTC CASSLGGQTYNEQFF
TRBJ1-2 TRBV4-2 - - TGTGCCAGCAGCCTCGACAGTCAAGGCTACACCTTC CASSLDSQGYTF
TRBJ2-1 TRBV28 - TRBD2 TGTGCCAGCATCACTAGCGGGAGGGCCGGCAATGAGCAGTTCTTC CASITSGRAGNEQFF
TRBJ2-7 TRBV29-1 - - TGCAGCGTTGATATACCGAGCTCCTACGAGCAGTACTTC CSVDIPSSYEQYF
TRBJ2-7 TRBV10-3 - - TGTGCCATCAGCCCGACACCCTGGGAGCAGTACTTC CAISPTPWEQYF
TRBJ2-2 TRBV6-1 - - TGTGCCAGCAGCCTCGGGACACGGAACACCGGGGAGCTGTTTTTT CASSLGTRNTGELFF
TRBJ1-4 TRBV5-6 - - TGTGCCAGCAGCTCGGGGGTTTTTGGTGAAAAACTGTTTTTT CASSSGVFGEKLFF
TRBJ2-3 TRBV11-2 - - TGTGCCAGCAGCTCGACAGGCCAGGGGACAGATACGCAGTATTTT CASSSTGQGTDTQYF
TRBJ1-1 TRBV11-2 - - TGTGCCAGCAGCCCCCCTGGGGGGGGCACTGAAGCTTTCTTT CASSPPGGGTEAFF
TRBJ1-6 TRBV7-9 - TRBD1 TGTGCCAGCAGCCGAGACAGGGGAAATTCACCCCTCCACTTT CASSRDRGNSPLHF
TRBJ2-3 TRBV15 - - TGTGCCACCAGCAGAGAAGGGCTTCCCACAGATACGCAGTATTTT CATSREGLPTDTQYF
TRBJ1-4 TRBV6-1 - - TGTGCCAGCAGTGTTTCCGGAGGCATGGGAGAAAAACTGTTTTTT CASSVSGGMGEKLFF
TRBJ2-3 TRBV4-1 - TRBD2 TGCGCCAGCAGCTTACGACTAGCGGAAATAGATACGCAGTATTTT CASSLRLAEIDTQYF
TRBJ2-7 TRBV27 - TRBD1 TGTGCCAGCACGAGACAGGGCGGGTCCTACGAGCAGTACTTC CASTRQGGSYEQYF
TRBJ1-4 TRBV29-1 - TRBD1 TGCAGCGTGGTGGTTTCCGGGACAGGGCCTGAAAAACTGTTTTTT CSVVVSGTGPEKLFF
TRBJ2-7 TRBV11-2 - - TGTGCCAGCAGCACCCCCCGTAGACCCTACGAGCAGTACTTC CASSTPRRPYEQYF
TRBJ1-1 TRBV15 - TRBD1 TGTGCCACCAGCAGCCGGACAGGGGAGAACACTGAAGCTTTCTTT CATSSRTGENTEAFF
TRBJ2-1 TRBV9 - - TGTGCCAGCAGCGTAAGACCACTAGCCTCCTCCTACAATGAGCAGTTCTTC CASSVRPLASSYNEQFF
TRBJ2-3 TRBV30 - TRBD1 TGTGCCTGGAGTGCGGGACAGGGTGGAATGGATACGCAGTATTTT CAWSAGQGGMDTQYF
TRBJ2-7 TRBV28 - - TGTGCCAGCAGTTTAGTCCGCGAGCAGTACTTC CASSLVREQYF
TRBJ1-1 TRBV2 - - TGTGCCAGCACGTACCGGGCCCCAGGGCCTGAAGCTTTCTTT CASTYRAPGPEAFF
TRBJ1-1 TRBV10-3 once TRBD1 TGTGCCATCAGTTTGACAGGGGCGGACACTGAAGCTTTCTTT CAISLTGADTEAFF
TRBJ2-7 TRBV7-8 - - TGTGCCAGCAGCTTAGCGATGGTACAGGGCAACGAGCAGTACTTC CASSLAMVQGNEQYF
TRBJ2-1 TRBV28 - TRBD2 TGTGCCAGCAGTCCGGGTGTAAGCCTAGCGGGAGGAAAGAATGAGCAGTTCTTC CASSPGVSLAGGKNEQFF
TRBJ2-7 TRBV19 few TRBD1 TGTGCCAGTGGGACAGGCGTAGACTCCTACGAGCAGTACTTC CASGTGVDSYEQYF
TRBJ2-5 TRBV5-6 - - TGTGCCAGCAGTTCCAGGGTCCCCCAAGAGACCCAGTACTTC CASSSRVPQETQYF
TRBJ2-5 TRBV6-1 - TRBD2 TGTGCCACCTCCGGGACTAGCGGGAGGGCCCAGACCCAGTACTTC CATSGTSGRAQTQYF
TRBJ2-1 TRBV2 - TRBD2 TGTGCCAGCGGGGTCGGTAGCGGGAGAGGTATGTTCTTC CASGVGSGRGMFF
TRBJ1-5 TRBV9 - TRBD1 TGTGCCAGCAGCATGACAGGGGGGAGCAATCAGCCCCAGCATTTT CASSMTGGSNQPQHF
TRBJ2-1 TRBV6-6 - TRBD1 TGTGCCAGCAGTACACAGGGGGCGTCCTACAATGAGCAGTTCTTC CASSTQGASYNEQFF
TRBJ2-2 TRBV18 - - TGTGCCAGCTCACAATCCGGGACCAAAAACACCGGGGAGCTGTTTTTT CASSQSGTKNTGELFF
TRBJ2-1 TRBV30 - - TGTGCCTGGAGTTTGAGAAATGAGCAGTTCTTC CAWSLRNEQFF